This TCR beta chain derives from a study of T cells in Graves' hyperthyroidism and ophthalmopathy. PBMCs came from about 10 ml fresh peripheral blood. Using RNA transcripts as the source, TCR beta CDR3 regions were amplified. When the TCR CDR3 underwent first-round RT-PCR, the HTBI primer set was used. TCRdb re-called the multiplex PCR reads with MiXCR, one entry per CDR3 protein. The sample holds about 420,000 distinct CDR3 sequences, roughly an eighth seen once. This clonotype was observed many times. The sequence was obtained from a woman under 30 with Graves' hyperthyroidism. Sequenced input: blood.

The CDR3 protein is CASSRGVYGYTF. The CDR3 nucleotides read TGTGCCAGCTCTAGGGGCGTTTACGGCTACACCTTC. The chain links TRBV28 to TRBJ1-2, with TRBD1 as a possible D gene (5 bases). The length of the CDR3 is 12 residues. The V end was cut by 8 bases, the J end by 8 bases, with 15 bases between. From germline, CDR1 is MDHEN and CDR2 SYDVKM.